The rows below give T cell receptor beta chains drawn from one sample of a study of shared clonotypes between healthy human individuals. The method was immunoSEQ multiplex PCR; TCRdb's version includes in-frame clones alone and lacks a portion of them. The sample carries 650,000 to 800,000 clones, approximately 77% recorded once. Sequenced: memory CD4+ T cells sorted from blood. These TCRs come from a woman in her twenties or thirties in good health. Each CDR3 is given with its conserved first and last residue. The order of the fields is J gene, D gene, CDR3 length, V gene, clone size, CDR3 protein, CDR3 DNA. A D gene is named only where the DNA matches it firmly. Where a row states a size, it is once, few, many or the class of an expanded clone; other rows omit it.

j_gene: TRBJ2-2
d_gene: TRBD2
len: 19
v_gene: TRBV9
abundance: NA
CDR3aa: CASSATWGLAGGRTGELFF
CDR3nt: TGTGCCAGCAGCGCCACATGGGGACTAGCGGGAGGACGAACCGGGGAGCTGTTTTTT

j_gene: TRBJ2-1
d_gene: NA
len: 11
v_gene: TRBV7-2
abundance: few
CDR3aa: CASSPGTRLFF
CDR3nt: TGTGCCAGCAGCCCCGGGACTCGACTTTTCTTC

j_gene: TRBJ2-3
d_gene: TRBD1
len: 16
v_gene: TRBV5-8
abundance: NA
CDR3aa: CASSFQQGAFADTQYF
CDR3nt: TGTGCCAGCAGCTTCCAACAGGGGGCTTTCGCAGATACGCAGTATTTT

j_gene: TRBJ1-1
d_gene: NA
len: 14
v_gene: TRBV5-4
abundance: NA
CDR3aa: CASSLVDRNTEAFF
CDR3nt: TGTGCCAGCAGCTTGGTGGACAGGAACACTGAAGCTTTCTTT

j_gene: TRBJ2-1
d_gene: TRBD2
len: 16
v_gene: TRBV28
abundance: NA
CDR3aa: CASSTTSGSSYNEQFF
CDR3nt: TGTGCCAGCAGTACGACTAGCGGGAGCTCCTACAATGAGCAGTTCTTC

j_gene: TRBJ2-1
d_gene: NA
len: 13
v_gene: TRBV29-1
abundance: few
CDR3aa: CSVVRWSDNEQFF
CDR3nt: TGCAGCGTTGTAAGGTGGAGTGACAATGAGCAGTTCTTC

j_gene: TRBJ1-5
d_gene: TRBD1
len: 13
v_gene: TRBV30
abundance: NA
CDR3aa: CAWQTGEDQPQHF
CDR3nt: TGTGCCTGGCAAACAGGGGAGGATCAGCCCCAGCATTTT

j_gene: TRBJ2-5
d_gene: TRBD1
len: 12
v_gene: TRBV2
abundance: NA
CDR3aa: CAGIQGKETQYF
CDR3nt: TGTGCCGGCATACAGGGGAAAGAGACCCAGTACTTC

j_gene: TRBJ2-6
d_gene: NA
len: 16
v_gene: TRBV15
abundance: once
CDR3aa: CATSTATGSGANVLTF
CDR3nt: TGTGCCACCAGCACGGCGACGGGCTCTGGGGCCAACGTCCTGACTTTC

j_gene: TRBJ2-7
d_gene: NA
len: 12
v_gene: TRBV28
abundance: NA
CDR3aa: CATLTRYYEQYF
CDR3nt: TGTGCCACCCTGACAAGATACTACGAGCAGTACTTC

j_gene: TRBJ1-2
d_gene: NA
len: 13
v_gene: TRBV28
abundance: many
CDR3aa: CASSLPMVTGYTF
CDR3nt: TGTGCCAGCAGTTTACCCATGGTCACTGGCTACACCTTC

j_gene: TRBJ1-1
d_gene: TRBD1
len: 15
v_gene: TRBV2
abundance: NA
CDR3aa: CASSERGQGAAEAFF
CDR3nt: TGTGCCAGCAGTGAAAGGGGACAGGGGGCCGCTGAAGCTTTCTTT

j_gene: TRBJ2-5
d_gene: TRBD2
len: 14
v_gene: TRBV6-5
abundance: once
CDR3aa: CASSERRGVGTQYF
CDR3nt: TGTGCCAGCAGTGAACGGCGGGGGGTCGGGACCCAGTACTTC

j_gene: TRBJ2-7
d_gene: TRBD1
len: 15
v_gene: TRBV5-4
abundance: few
CDR3aa: CASSLAGTGGDEQYF
CDR3nt: TGTGCCAGCAGCTTAGCCGGGACAGGGGGGGACGAGCAGTACTTC

j_gene: TRBJ1-3
d_gene: NA
len: 14
v_gene: TRBV10-1
abundance: NA
CDR3aa: CASSRTASGNTIYF
CDR3nt: TGCGCCAGCAGTCGGACAGCCTCTGGAAACACCATATATTTT

j_gene: TRBJ2-7
d_gene: NA
len: 15
v_gene: TRBV19
abundance: NA
CDR3aa: CASRLGRGSSYEQYF
CDR3nt: TGTGCCAGTCGTTTGGGTCGAGGGAGCTCCTACGAGCAGTACTTC

j_gene: TRBJ2-5
d_gene: TRBD1
len: 15
v_gene: TRBV5-4
abundance: few
CDR3aa: CASSPRSGGGETQYF
CDR3nt: TGTGCCAGCAGCCCCAGATCAGGGGGTGGGGAGACCCAGTACTTC

j_gene: TRBJ2-7
d_gene: TRBD1
len: 14
v_gene: TRBV19
abundance: NA
CDR3aa: CASSSQGTGVEQYF
CDR3nt: TGTGCCAGTAGCTCTCAGGGGACAGGGGTCGAGCAGTACTTC

j_gene: TRBJ2-7
d_gene: TRBD2
len: 15
v_gene: TRBV30
abundance: NA
CDR3aa: CAWRGLGREDDEQYF
CDR3nt: TGTGCCTGGAGGGGTTTGGGGCGGGAGGACGACGAGCAGTACTTC

j_gene: TRBJ1-5
d_gene: TRBD1
len: 12
v_gene: TRBV28
abundance: NA
CDR3aa: CASRGQGVPQHF
CDR3nt: TGTGCCAGCAGGGGACAGGGGGTGCCCCAGCATTTT

j_gene: TRBJ2-1
d_gene: NA
len: 13
v_gene: TRBV7-9
abundance: NA
CDR3aa: CASSLIAYNEQFF
CDR3nt: TGTGCCAGCAGCTTAATTGCCTACAATGAGCAGTTCTTC

j_gene: TRBJ1-1
d_gene: NA
len: 12
v_gene: TRBV6-5
abundance: NA
CDR3aa: CASRTEAFEAFF
CDR3nt: TGTGCCAGCAGAACCGAAGCTTTTGAAGCTTTCTTT

j_gene: TRBJ1-1
d_gene: NA
len: 16
v_gene: TRBV6-6
abundance: once
CDR3aa: CASSRRTGTGNTEAFF
CDR3nt: TGTGCCAGCAGTCGCCGTACAGGGACGGGGAACACTGAAGCTTTCTTT

j_gene: TRBJ2-7
d_gene: TRBD1
len: 16
v_gene: TRBV2
abundance: NA
CDR3aa: CASRVAPGQGAYEQYF
CDR3nt: TGTGCCAGCAGAGTTGCCCCGGGACAGGGGGCGTACGAGCAGTACTTC

j_gene: TRBJ1-5
d_gene: NA
len: 14
v_gene: TRBV10-3
abundance: NA
CDR3aa: CAISERVGIQPQHF
CDR3nt: TGTGCCATCAGTGAAAGGGTAGGGATTCAGCCCCAGCATTTT